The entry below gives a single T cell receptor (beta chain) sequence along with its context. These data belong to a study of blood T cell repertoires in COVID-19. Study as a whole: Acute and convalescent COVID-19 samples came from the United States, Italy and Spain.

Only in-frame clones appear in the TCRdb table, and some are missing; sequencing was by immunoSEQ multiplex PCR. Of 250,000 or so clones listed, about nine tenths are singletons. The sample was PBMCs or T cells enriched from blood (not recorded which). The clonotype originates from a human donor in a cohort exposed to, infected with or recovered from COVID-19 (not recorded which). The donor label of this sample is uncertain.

The CDR3 nucleotides read TGTGCCAGTAGTATGCGAGCGGGGGTGTATGAGCAGTTCTTC. Protein: CASSMRAGVYEQFF. The chain recombines TRBV19 with TRBJ2-1; 8 nucleotides agree with TRBD2. The CDR3 extends over 14 amino acids. V shed 3 bases, J shed 8 bases, and the junction held 6 bases outside the gene matches. The germline V gene encodes CDR1 LNHDA and CDR2 SQIVND (reference sequence).